A selection of T cell receptor beta chains follows, all from one sample in a study of CD4+ T cells in melanoma. The repertoire was sequenced with immunoSEQ multiplex PCR; TCRdb's copy has only in-frame clones and lacks some. The sample yields 10,000 to 13,000 clones, less than 70% seen once. Sequencing was carried out using cells from a culture (not recorded whether cultured in vitro). The receptors shown here come from a human donor with melanoma. Each CDR3 is given with its conserved first and last residue. A D gene is named only where the DNA matches it firmly. Clone size is not always given. Where it is, it says once, few, many or a class for expanded clones.

clone_size | d_call | j_call | v_call | cdr3_nt | cdr3_aa
NA | TRBD1 | TRBJ2-1 | TRBV5-4 | TGTGCCAGCAGCTTGGTTACAGGGGATGAGCAGTTCTTC | CASSLVTGDEQFF
NA | NA | TRBJ1-6 | TRBV6-1 | TGTGCCAGCTCCGGGACAACAAATTCACCCCTCCACTTT | CASSGTTNSPLHF
NA | TRBD2 | TRBJ2-5 | TRBV5-4 | TGTGCCAGCAGCTTCACTAGCGGGGATCAAGAGACCCAGTACTTC | CASSFTSGDQETQYF
NA | NA | TRBJ1-5 | TRBV6-1 | TGTGCCAGCAAAGCGGGGGGACTACCCAATCAGCCCCAGCATTTT | CASKAGGLPNQPQHF
NA | TRBD1 | TRBJ1-4 | TRBV7-9 | TGTGCCAGCAGCCGCCCAGGGACAGAAAACGAAAAACTGTTTTTT | CASSRPGTENEKLFF
few | NA | TRBJ2-7 | TRBV15 | TGTGCCACCAGCAGAGATCGGGCACACTACGAGCAGTACTTC | CATSRDRAHYEQYF
medium-sized | NA | TRBJ1-1 | TRBV7-9 | TGTGCCAGCAGCGCCAGAGGCGCGAACACTGAAGCTTTCTTT | CASSARGANTEAFF
NA | TRBD2 | TRBJ2-7 | TRBV5-4 | TGTGCCAGCAGCTTGGTTGGCGGGGGCTCCTACGAGCAGTACTTC | CASSLVGGGSYEQYF
few | NA | TRBJ1-5 | TRBV5-3 | TGTGCCAGAAGCGGCTGGGACCCGGTTATCCATGGGCAGCCCCAGCATTTT | CARSGWDPVIHGQPQHF
NA | NA | TRBJ2-3 | TRBV30 | TGTGCCTGGACGGGGGTATCGAGAGATACGCAGTATTTT | CAWTGVSRDTQYF
NA | TRBD1 | TRBJ2-2 | TRBV6-1 | TGTGCCAGCAGTGAAGACAACAGGGGCGGGGAGCTGTTTTTT | CASSEDNRGGELFF
NA | NA | TRBJ2-5 | TRBV11-2 | TGTGCCAGCAGCCTAGAGGACCCAAGGTTTGGAGAGACCCAGTACTTC | CASSLEDPRFGETQYF
NA | NA | TRBJ2-3 | TRBV11-2 | TGTGCCAGCAGCTCACCACCCGGGACTCATACGCAGTATTTT | CASSSPPGTHTQYF
few | TRBD1 | TRBJ1-1 | TRBV19 | TGTGCCAGTAGTATCGGATTCGGGACAGGGGCCCTGAACACTGAAGCTTTCTTT | CASSIGFGTGALNTEAFF